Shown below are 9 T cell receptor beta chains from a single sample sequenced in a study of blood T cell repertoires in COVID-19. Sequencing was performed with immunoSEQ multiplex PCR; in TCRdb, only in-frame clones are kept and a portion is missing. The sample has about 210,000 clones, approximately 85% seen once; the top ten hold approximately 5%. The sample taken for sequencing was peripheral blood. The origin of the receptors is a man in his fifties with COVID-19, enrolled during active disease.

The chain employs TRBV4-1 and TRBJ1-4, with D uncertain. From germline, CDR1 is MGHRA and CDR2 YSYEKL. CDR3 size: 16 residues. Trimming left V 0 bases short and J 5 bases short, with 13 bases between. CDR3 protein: CASSQERRAANEKLFF. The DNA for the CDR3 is TGCGCCAGCAGCCAAGAGAGGAGGGCAGCGAATGAAAAACTGTTTTTT.

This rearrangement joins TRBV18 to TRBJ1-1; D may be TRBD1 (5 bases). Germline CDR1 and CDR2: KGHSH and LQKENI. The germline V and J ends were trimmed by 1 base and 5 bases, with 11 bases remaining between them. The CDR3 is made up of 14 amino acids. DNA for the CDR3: TGTGCCAGCTCACCACGCGAGGAGGGGACTGAAGCTTTCTTT. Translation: CASSPREEGTEAFF.

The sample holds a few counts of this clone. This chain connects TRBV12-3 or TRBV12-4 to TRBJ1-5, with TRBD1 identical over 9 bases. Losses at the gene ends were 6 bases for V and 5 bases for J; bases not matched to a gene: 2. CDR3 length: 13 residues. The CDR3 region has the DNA TGTGCCAGCAGAGGACAGGGGTATCAGCCCCAGCATTTT. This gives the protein CASRGQGYQPQHF.

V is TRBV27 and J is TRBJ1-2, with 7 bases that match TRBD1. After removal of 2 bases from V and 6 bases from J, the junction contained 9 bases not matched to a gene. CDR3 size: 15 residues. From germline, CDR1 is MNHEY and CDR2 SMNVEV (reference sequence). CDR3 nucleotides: TGTGCCAGCAGTTTAGGGGGTACAGGGGTGGATGGCTACACCTTC. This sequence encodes CASSLGGTGVDGYTF.

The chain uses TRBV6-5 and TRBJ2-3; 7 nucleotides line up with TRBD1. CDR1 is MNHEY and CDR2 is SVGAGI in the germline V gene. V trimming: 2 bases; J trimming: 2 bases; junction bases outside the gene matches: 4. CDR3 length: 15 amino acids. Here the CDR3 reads CASSYEGATTDTQYF. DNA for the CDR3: TGTGCCAGCAGTTACGAGGGGGCGACCACAGATACGCAGTATTTT.

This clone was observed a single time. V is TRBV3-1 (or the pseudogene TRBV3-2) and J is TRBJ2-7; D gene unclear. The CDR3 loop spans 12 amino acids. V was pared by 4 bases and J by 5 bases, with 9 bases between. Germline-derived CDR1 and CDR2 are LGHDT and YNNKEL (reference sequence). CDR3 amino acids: CASSRVVDEQYF. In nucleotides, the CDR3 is TGTGCCAGCAGCCGCGTCGTGGACGAGCAGTACTTC.

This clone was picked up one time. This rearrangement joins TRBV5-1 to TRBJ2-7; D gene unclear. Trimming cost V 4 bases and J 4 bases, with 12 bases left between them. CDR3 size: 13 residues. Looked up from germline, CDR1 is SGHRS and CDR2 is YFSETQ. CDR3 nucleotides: TGCGCCAGCAGCCCAGTGGGCGCGTACGAGCAGTACTTC. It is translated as CASSPVGAYEQYF.

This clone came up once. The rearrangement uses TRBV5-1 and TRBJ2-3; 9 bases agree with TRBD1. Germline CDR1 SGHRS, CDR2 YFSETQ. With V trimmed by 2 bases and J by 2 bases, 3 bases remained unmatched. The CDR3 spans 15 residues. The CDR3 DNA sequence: TGCGCCAGCAGCTTACAGGGGGCTTTCACAGATACGCAGTATTTT. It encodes CASSLQGAFTDTQYF.

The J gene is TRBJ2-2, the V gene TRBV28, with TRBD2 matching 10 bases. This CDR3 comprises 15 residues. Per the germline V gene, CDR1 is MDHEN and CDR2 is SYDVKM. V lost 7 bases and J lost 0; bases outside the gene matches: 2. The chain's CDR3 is CASTTSGANTGELFF. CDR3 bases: TGTGCCAGCACTACTAGCGGGGCGAACACCGGGGAGCTGTTTTTT.